A selection of T cell receptor beta chains follows, all from one sample in a study of a mutant IDH1 vaccine in newly diagnosed glioma. The method was immunoSEQ multiplex PCR; TCRdb's version includes in-frame clones alone and lacks a portion of them. The sample gives tens of thousands of clones, 91% of which show up once; 0.56% is in the top ten. No antigen has been assigned to these receptors. Here the sequenced sample was PBMCs, taken from a glioma patient whose treatment included an IDH1 peptide vaccine. The receptors were gathered from a woman in her fifties or sixties with glioma. CDR3s include the opening cysteine and the closing phenylalanine or tryptophan.

V gene: TRBV9; J gene: TRBJ2-1; CDR3 protein: CASSVLGQGNEQFF
V gene: TRBV18; J gene: TRBJ2-5; CDR3 protein: CASSPIKETQYF
V gene: TRBV5-1; J gene: TRBJ2-2; CDR3 protein: CASSLVVRVNTGELFF
V gene: TRBV28; J gene: TRBJ2-5; CDR3 protein: CASSLMTKKETQYF
V gene: TRBV28; J gene: TRBJ2-7; CDR3 protein: CASSLPTSYEQYF
V gene: TRBV7-3; J gene: TRBJ2-1; CDR3 protein: CASSLLAGANEQFF
V gene: TRBV28; J gene: TRBJ2-2; CDR3 protein: CASSPPGRDTGELFF
V gene: TRBV2; J gene: TRBJ1-6; CDR3 protein: CASSEYRGLASPLHF
V gene: TRBV28; J gene: TRBJ1-1; CDR3 protein: CASSSKLRWNTEAFF
V gene: TRBV5-1; J gene: TRBJ2-5; CDR3 protein: CASSWGGPETQYF
V gene: TRBV5-1; J gene: TRBJ2-2; CDR3 protein: CASSRLAETGELFF
V gene: TRBV7-2; J gene: TRBJ1-6; CDR3 protein: CASSLVRQGFRNSPLHF
V gene: TRBV6-1; J gene: TRBJ1-4; CDR3 protein: CASMTGSINEKLFF
V gene: TRBV6-4; J gene: TRBJ2-1; CDR3 protein: CASSRTGGSGNEQFF
V gene: TRBV6-5; J gene: TRBJ2-1; CDR3 protein: CASTPGGSYNEQFF
V gene: TRBV7-6; J gene: TRBJ1-3; CDR3 protein: CASSSTGGYSSGNTIYF
V gene: TRBV19; J gene: TRBJ2-1; CDR3 protein: CASSGPGRGLLYEQFF
V gene: TRBV5-1; J gene: TRBJ2-2; CDR3 protein: CASSLSGNTGELFF
V gene: TRBV19; J gene: TRBJ1-1; CDR3 protein: CASMGGGTEAFF
V gene: TRBV29-1; J gene: TRBJ1-1; CDR3 protein: CSLRGPGRTEAFF
V gene: TRBV30; J gene: TRBJ2-1; CDR3 protein: CAWASGPTQFF
V gene: TRBV5-6; J gene: TRBJ2-1; CDR3 protein: CASSFPTGEQFF
V gene: TRBV7-2; J gene: TRBJ1-1; CDR3 protein: CASSPVRRGEAFF
V gene: TRBV19; J gene: TRBJ1-2; CDR3 protein: CASRTGPTSNYGYTF
V gene: TRBV5-1; J gene: TRBJ2-7; CDR3 protein: CASSLVPQGSANEQYF
V gene: TRBV5-4; J gene: TRBJ2-7; CDR3 protein: CASSLNRGYEQYF
V gene: TRBV6-6; J gene: TRBJ1-4; CDR3 protein: CASRGPINEKLFF
V gene: TRBV5-6; J gene: TRBJ1-2; CDR3 protein: CASSPLAGAPGYGYTF
V gene: TRBV30; J gene: TRBJ2-1; CDR3 protein: CAWSMGEWDEQFF
V gene: TRBV28; J gene: TRBJ1-5; CDR3 protein: CASREVYSNQPQHF
V gene: TRBV27; J gene: TRBJ1-1; CDR3 protein: CASSSHSPEGAFF
V gene: TRBV28; J gene: TRBJ2-7; CDR3 protein: CASSSPSGGRPYEQYF
V gene: TRBV7-2; J gene: TRBJ2-7; CDR3 protein: CASSPQGGRVYEQYF
V gene: TRBV21-1; J gene: TRBJ2-4; CDR3 protein: CAMISQELAKNIQYF
V gene: TRBV27; J gene: TRBJ1-1; CDR3 protein: CASTTPGGEAFF
V gene: TRBV27; J gene: TRBJ1-1; CDR3 protein: CASSEQEYTEAFF
V gene: TRBV6-5; J gene: TRBJ1-6; CDR3 protein: CASSYSSGAGNSPLHF
V gene: TRBV5-1; J gene: TRBJ2-7; CDR3 protein: CASSFAGVLYEQYF
V gene: TRBV9; J gene: TRBJ2-5; CDR3 protein: CASNSRGGEQETQYF
V gene: TRBV5-4; J gene: TRBJ2-5; CDR3 protein: CASSVAREETQYF
V gene: TRBV7-9; J gene: TRBJ2-7; CDR3 protein: CASSFGQESSYEQYF
V gene: TRBV28; J gene: TRBJ2-6; CDR3 protein: CASSLSFYRTSGANVLTF
V gene: TRBV7-8; J gene: TRBJ1-5; CDR3 protein: CASSLGSSSHSNQPQHF
V gene: TRBV4-2; J gene: TRBJ1-1; CDR3 protein: CASSQEPPTNTEAFF
V gene: TRBV28; J gene: TRBJ1-2; CDR3 protein: CASYRQGNYGYTF
V gene: TRBV19; J gene: TRBJ1-3; CDR3 protein: CASSQVPHSGNTIYF
V gene: TRBV10-3; J gene: TRBJ1-4; CDR3 protein: CAIRGDSNEKLFF
V gene: TRBV7-8; J gene: TRBJ2-7; CDR3 protein: CASSQYRVAGGYEQYF